This T cell receptor (beta chain) was sequenced in a study of cytomegalovirus exposure and HLA in healthy donors. Study summary: Inside one of the first data releases sat about 85 million unique TCRs taken from HLA-typed donors.

CDR3 length: 18 amino acids. PCR amplification relied on 60 Vbeta primers (plus 13 Jbeta primers). Produced via immunoSEQ multiplex PCR; TCRdb's table is partial and in-frame only. The sample carries about 160,000 clones, roughly 80% recorded once. This TCR was recovered from a man aged 18 to 30 in good health and CMV-seronegative. The chain uses TRBV21-1 and TRBJ1-2. TRBV21-1 is shown as a pseudogene. Material: PBMCs. The CDR3 bases are TGTGCCAGCAGCAATTCTGGGGGGTGGGGCCTTTTTAACTATGGCTACACCTTC. This encodes CASSNSGGWGLFNYGYTF.